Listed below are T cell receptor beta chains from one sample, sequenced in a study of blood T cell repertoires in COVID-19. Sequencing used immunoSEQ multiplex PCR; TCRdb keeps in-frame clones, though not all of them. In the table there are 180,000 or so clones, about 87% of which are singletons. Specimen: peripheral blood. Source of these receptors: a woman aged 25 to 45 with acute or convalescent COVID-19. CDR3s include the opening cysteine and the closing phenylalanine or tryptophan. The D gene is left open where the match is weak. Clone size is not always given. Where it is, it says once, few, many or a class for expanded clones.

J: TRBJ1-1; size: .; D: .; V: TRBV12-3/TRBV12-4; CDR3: CASSLARDTEAFF; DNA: TGTGCCAGCAGTTTAGCGAGGGACACTGAAGCTTTCTTT
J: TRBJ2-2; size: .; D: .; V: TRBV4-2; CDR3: CASSQSTTGELFF; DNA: TGTGCCAGCAGCCAATCTACGACCGGGGAGCTGTTTTTT
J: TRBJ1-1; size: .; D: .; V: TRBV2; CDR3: CASRQGLNTEAFF; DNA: TGTGCCAGCAGGCAGGGGCTGAACACTGAAGCTTTCTTT
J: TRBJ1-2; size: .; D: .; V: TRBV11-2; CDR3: CASSLLVGSGYTF; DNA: TGTGCCAGCAGCTTATTAGTTGGTTCGGGCTACACCTTC
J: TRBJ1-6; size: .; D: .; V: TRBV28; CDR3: CASSSPGQEFSPLHF; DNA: TGTGCCAGCAGTTCACCGGGACAAGAGTTTTCACCCCTCCACTTT
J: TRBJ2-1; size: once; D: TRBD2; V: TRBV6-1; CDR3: CASSEVGREQFF; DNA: TGTGCCAGCAGTGAAGTCGGGAGGGAGCAGTTCTTC
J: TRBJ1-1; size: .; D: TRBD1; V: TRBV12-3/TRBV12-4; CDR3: CASSLRATGWTFF; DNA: TGTGCCAGCAGTTTAAGGGCGACAGGGTGGACTTTCTTT
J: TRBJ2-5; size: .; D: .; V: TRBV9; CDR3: CASSVDIKETQYF; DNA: TGTGCCAGCAGCGTAGATATAAAAGAGACCCAGTACTTC
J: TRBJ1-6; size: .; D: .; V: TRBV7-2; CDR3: CASSLYVPGVGSPLHF; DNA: TGTGCCAGCAGCTTATACGTACCGGGGGTAGGATCACCCCTCCACTTT
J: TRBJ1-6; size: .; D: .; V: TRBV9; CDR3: CASSYGGGSYNSPLHF; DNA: TGTGCCAGCAGCTATGGAGGTGGTTCCTATAATTCACCCCTCCACTTT
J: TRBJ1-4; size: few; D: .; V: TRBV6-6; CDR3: CASSQDNVDEKLFF; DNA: TGTGCCAGCAGTCAGGACAATGTGGATGAAAAACTGTTTTTT
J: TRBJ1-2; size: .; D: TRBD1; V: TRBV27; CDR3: CASSGGQGASGGYTF; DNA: TGTGCCAGCAGTGGAGGACAGGGGGCGAGTGGCGGCTACACCTTC
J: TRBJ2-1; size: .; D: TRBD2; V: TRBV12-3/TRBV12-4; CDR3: CASRDGLADEQFF; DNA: TGTGCCAGCAGGGATGGACTAGCCGATGAGCAGTTCTTC
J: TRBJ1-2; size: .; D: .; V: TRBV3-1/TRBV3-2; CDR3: CASSQDYEGGYTF; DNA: TGTGCCAGCAGCCAAGATTACGAGGGTGGCTACACCTTC
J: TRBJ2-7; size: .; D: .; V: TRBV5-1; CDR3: CASSLGGTSFYEQYF; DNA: TGCGCCAGCAGCTTGGGGGGGACATCTTTTTACGAGCAGTACTTC
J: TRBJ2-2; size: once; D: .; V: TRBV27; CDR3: CASSHSPGELFF; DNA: TGTGCCAGCAGTCATTCCCCCGGGGAGCTGTTTTTT
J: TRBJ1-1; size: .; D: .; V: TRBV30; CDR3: CAWNVYMNTEAFF; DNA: TGTGCCTGGAACGTGTACATGAACACTGAAGCTTTCTTT
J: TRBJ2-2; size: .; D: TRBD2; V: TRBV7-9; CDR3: CANTGRANTGELFF; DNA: TGTGCCAACACCGGGAGGGCCAACACCGGGGAGCTGTTTTTT
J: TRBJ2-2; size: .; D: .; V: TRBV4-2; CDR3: CASSPPAGELFF; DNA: TGTGCCAGCAGCCCGCCGGCCGGGGAGCTGTTTTTT
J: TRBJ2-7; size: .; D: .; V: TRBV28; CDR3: CASSPDSYYEQYF; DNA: TGTGCCAGCAGCCCGGACAGCTACTACGAGCAGTACTTC
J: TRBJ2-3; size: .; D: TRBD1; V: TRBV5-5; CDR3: CASSYFDRVPDTQYF; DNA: TGTGCCAGCAGCTACTTCGACAGGGTCCCAGATACGCAGTATTTT
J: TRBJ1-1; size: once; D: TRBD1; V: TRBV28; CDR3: CASSIIGQGTEAFF; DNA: TGTGCCAGCAGTATTATAGGACAGGGCACTGAAGCTTTCTTT